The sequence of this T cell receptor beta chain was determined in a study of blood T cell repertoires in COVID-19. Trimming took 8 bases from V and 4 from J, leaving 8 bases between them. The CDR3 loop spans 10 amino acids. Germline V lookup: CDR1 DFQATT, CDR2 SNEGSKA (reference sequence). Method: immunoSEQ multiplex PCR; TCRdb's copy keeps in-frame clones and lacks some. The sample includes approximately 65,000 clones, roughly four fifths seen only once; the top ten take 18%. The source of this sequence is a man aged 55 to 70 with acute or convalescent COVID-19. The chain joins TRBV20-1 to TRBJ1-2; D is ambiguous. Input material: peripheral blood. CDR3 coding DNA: TGCAGTCCAGGTCCCTATGGCTACACCTTC. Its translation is CSPGPYGYTF.